This TCR beta chain was identified during a study of cytomegalovirus exposure and HLA in healthy donors. Background on the study: Assignment to the Caucasian-associated ancestry cluster applied to more than 75% of the roughly 400 genotyped donors. Study-level points and caveats: Several of the most significant clusters were apparently associated with common viral pathogens in a later analysis. Later findings reportedly placed an Asian-associated ancestry cluster below the approximately 670-donor mean for N-insertions.

PCR involved 60 Vbeta and 13 Jbeta primers. In the source study's methods: As a later analysis found, there were around 86 million unique TCR beta chains, of which 8.5 million to 13 million were shared. Clones were sequenced by immunoSEQ multiplex PCR, and TCRdb holds only the in-frame ones, with some missing. From that table come the V and J calls and clone size; the DNA was used to work out D and trimming. The ten top clones account for around 1.6%, within a sample of 100,000 to 150,000 clones. In regard to this clone: The antigen remains undetermined.

Germline V gene lookup returns CDR1 MDHEN and CDR2 SYDVKM. Trimming took 3 bases from V and 0 from J, leaving 9 bases between them. CDR3 length: 15 amino acids. The sequencing sample was made of PBMCs. This TCR was recovered from a woman aged 40 to 50 in good health and CMV-seropositive. The genes are TRBV28 and TRBJ1-5; D gene uncertain. The CDR3 DNA sequence: TGTGCCAGCAGTTTCAGCGCAAATAGCAATCAGCCCCAGCATTTT. Protein: CASSFSANSNQPQHF.